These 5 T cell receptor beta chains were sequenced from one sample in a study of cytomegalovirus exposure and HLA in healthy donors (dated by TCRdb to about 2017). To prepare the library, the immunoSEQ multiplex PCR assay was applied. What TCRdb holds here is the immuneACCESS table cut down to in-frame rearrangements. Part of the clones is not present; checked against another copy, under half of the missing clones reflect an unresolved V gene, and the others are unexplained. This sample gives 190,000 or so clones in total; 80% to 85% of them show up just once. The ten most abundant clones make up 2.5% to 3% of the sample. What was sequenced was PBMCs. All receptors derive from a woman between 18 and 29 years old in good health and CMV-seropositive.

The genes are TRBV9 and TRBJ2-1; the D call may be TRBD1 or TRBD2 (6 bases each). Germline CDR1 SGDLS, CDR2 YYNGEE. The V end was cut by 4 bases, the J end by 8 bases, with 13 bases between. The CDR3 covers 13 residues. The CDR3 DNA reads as TGTGCCAGCAGCTTAGGGGGAGGCTATGAGCAGTTCTTC. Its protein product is CASSLGGGYEQFF.

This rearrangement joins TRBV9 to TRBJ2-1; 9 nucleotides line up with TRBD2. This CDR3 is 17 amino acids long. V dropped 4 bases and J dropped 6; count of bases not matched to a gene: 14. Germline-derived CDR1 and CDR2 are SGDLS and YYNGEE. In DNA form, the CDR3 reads TGTGCCAGCAGCACATATCCGGGACTAGCAGGTCGCAATGAGCAGTTCTTC. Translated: CASSTYPGLAGRNEQFF. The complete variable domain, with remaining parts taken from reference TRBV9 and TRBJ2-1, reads DSGVTQTPKHLITATGQRVTLRCSPRSGDLSVYWYQQSLDQGLQFLIQYYNGEERAKGNILERFSAQQFPDLHSELNLSSLELGDSALYFCASSTYPGLAGRNEQFFGPGTRLTVL.

The CDR3 DNA follows: TGCGCCAGCGGGGCAGGGAAAGTCTATGGCTACACCTTC. The encoded protein is CASGAGKVYGYTF. The rearrangement joins TRBV10-1 to TRBJ1-2; TRBD1 is a possible D gene (5 bases). Germline loops: CDR1 WNHNN, CDR2 SYGVQD (reference sequence). Trimming removed 8 bases from V and 4 bases from J, with 14 bases in between. CDR3 length equals 13 residues.

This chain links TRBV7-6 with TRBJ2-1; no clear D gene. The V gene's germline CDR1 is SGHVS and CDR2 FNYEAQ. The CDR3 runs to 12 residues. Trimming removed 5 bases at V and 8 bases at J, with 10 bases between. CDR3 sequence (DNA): TGTGCCAGCAGCCCCGGCGGCCATGAGCAGTTCTTC. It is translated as CASSPGGHEQFF. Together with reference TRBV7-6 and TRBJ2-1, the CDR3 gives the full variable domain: GAGVSQSPRYKVTKRGQDVALRCDPISGHVSLYWYRQALGQGPEFLTYFNYEAQQDKSGLPNDRFSAERPEGSISTLTIQRTEQRDSAMYRCASSPGGHEQFFGPGTRLTVL.

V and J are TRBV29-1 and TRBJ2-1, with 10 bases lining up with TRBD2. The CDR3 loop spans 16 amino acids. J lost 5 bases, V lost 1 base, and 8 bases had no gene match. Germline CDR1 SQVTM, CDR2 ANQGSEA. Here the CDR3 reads CSVEGVVAGGHNEQFF. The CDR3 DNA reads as TGCAGCGTTGAAGGTGTTGTAGCGGGGGGCCACAATGAGCAGTTCTTC.